This T cell receptor beta chain was recorded in a study of identifying expanded T cells in peripheral blood. Collection occurred without any documented infections or immune events in donors. The study, taken as a whole, reports: Clone count variance between roughly 2-week samples rose with total template count. Over two and four weeks, about 16 and 19 clones changed, versus 1.2 between replicates.

Only in-frame clones appear in the TCRdb table, and some are missing; sequencing was by immunoSEQ multiplex PCR. This table holds around 130,000 clones, about 86% found once. As to this clone: Its target is not known.

V gave up 7 bases and J gave up 5 bases, with 15 bases separating them. The CDR3 runs to 13 residues. CDR1 and CDR2 (germline): MNHNY, SVGAGI (reference sequence). Sequencing was carried out using blood. The clonotype was recovered from a person between 18 and 75 years old in good health. The rearrangement uses TRBV6-6 and TRBJ2-7; D may be TRBD1 (7 bases). In nucleotides, the CDR3 is TGTGCCAGCACGGGGGACAGACGCGACGAGCAGTACTTC. Translating gives CASTGDRRDEQYF.